The 8 T cell receptor beta chains below come from one sample, sequenced in a study of blood T cell repertoires in COVID-19. Sequencing used immunoSEQ multiplex PCR; TCRdb keeps in-frame clones, though not all of them. The sample has approximately 330,000 clones, about 91% seen once. The sample was peripheral blood. These receptors originate from a man aged 30 to 45 with COVID-19, enrolled during active disease.

The genes are TRBV9 and TRBJ1-2, with 7 bases that match TRBD1. V lost 0 bases to trimming and J lost 6 bases; unmatched junction nucleotides: 17. Looked up from germline, CDR1 is SGDLS and CDR2 is YYNGEE. CDR3 length equals 18 residues. CDR3 bases: TGTGCCAGCAGCGTAGCTTCCTCCAGGGGGTACCGTGAAAATGGCTACACCTTC. Encoded protein: CASSVASSRGYRENGYTF.

V gene TRBV10-3 combines with J gene TRBJ2-7, with unresolved D. Trimming pared 8 bases from V and 2 bases from J, leaving 13 bases between. This CDR3 is built from 13 residues. Per the germline V gene, CDR1 is ENHRY and CDR2 is SYGVKD. CDR3 DNA: TGTGCCATCTCCCGAGTGGGCCCCTACGAGCAGTACTTC. It specifies CAISRVGPYEQYF.

The chain couples TRBV5-1 to TRBJ2-7; D remains ambiguous. CDR1 is SGHRS and CDR2 is YFSETQ in the germline V gene. Trimming pared 4 bases from V and 3 bases from J, leaving 14 bases between. This CDR3 has 14 amino acids. The CDR3 sequence is CASSTGGQNYEQYF. Here the CDR3 DNA reads TGCGCCAGCAGCACCGGCGGTCAGAACTACGAGCAGTACTTC. Combining the CDR3 with reference TRBV5-1 and TRBJ2-7 gives the whole variable domain KAGVTQTPRYLIKTRGQQVTLSCSPISGHRSVSWYQQTPGQGLQFLFEYFSETQRNKGNFPGRFSGRQFSNSRSEMNVSTLELGDSALYLCASSTGGQNYEQYFGPGTRLTVT.

DNA of the CDR3: TGTGCCAGCAGCTTGGGCCAGGGGGTAGAGACCCAGTACTTC. Amino acid sequence: CASSLGQGVETQYF. The chain employs TRBV5-6 and TRBJ2-5; 7 nucleotides match TRBD1. V was pared by 0 bases and J by 4 bases, with 3 bases of the junction left unmatched. The germline CDR1 and CDR2 sequences are SGHDT and YYEEEE. There are 14 residues in the CDR3.

The rearrangement joins TRBV28 to TRBJ2-7, with D unclear. The CDR3 extends over 15 amino acids. Trimming took 4 bases from V and 3 from J, leaving 16 bases between them. CDR1 is MDHEN and CDR2 is SYDVKM in the germline V gene. DNA for the CDR3: TGTGCCAGCAGTTCGGGTCACAATCGCCTCTACGAGCAGTACTTC. Translated, it gives CASSSGHNRLYEQYF.

This sequence joins TRBV13 and TRBJ1-1; a possible D gene is TRBD1 (5 bases). Germline lookup yields CDR1 PRHDT and CDR2 FYEKMQ (reference sequence). The CDR3 runs to 15 residues. The germline V and J ends were trimmed by 4 bases and 2 bases, with 14 bases remaining between them. The CDR3 region is CASSSYGAGNTEAFF. The CDR3 region has the DNA TGTGCCAGCAGCTCCTATGGGGCGGGAAACACTGAAGCTTTCTTT.

The genes are TRBV14 and TRBJ1-3, with D unclear. Germline V gene data show CDR1 as SGHDN and CDR2 as FVKESK. The CDR3 extends over 16 amino acids. V lost 3 bases and J lost 0, with 12 bases in between. CDR3 region: CASSQQSFVSGNTIYF. The CDR3 nucleotides read TGTGCCAGCAGCCAGCAGTCATTCGTCTCTGGAAACACCATATATTTT.

The chain is built from TRBV4-3 and TRBJ2-1, with 10 bases matching TRBD2. The CDR3 loop spans 18 amino acids. CDR1 is LGHNA, CDR2 YSLEER, per germline. The V gene end was trimmed by 0 bases and the J gene end by 2 bases; junction bases not matched to a gene: 7. CDR3 sequence: CASSQEQGLAETYNEQFF. The CDR3 DNA reads as TGCGCCAGCAGCCAAGAACAAGGACTAGCGGAGACCTACAATGAGCAGTTCTTC.